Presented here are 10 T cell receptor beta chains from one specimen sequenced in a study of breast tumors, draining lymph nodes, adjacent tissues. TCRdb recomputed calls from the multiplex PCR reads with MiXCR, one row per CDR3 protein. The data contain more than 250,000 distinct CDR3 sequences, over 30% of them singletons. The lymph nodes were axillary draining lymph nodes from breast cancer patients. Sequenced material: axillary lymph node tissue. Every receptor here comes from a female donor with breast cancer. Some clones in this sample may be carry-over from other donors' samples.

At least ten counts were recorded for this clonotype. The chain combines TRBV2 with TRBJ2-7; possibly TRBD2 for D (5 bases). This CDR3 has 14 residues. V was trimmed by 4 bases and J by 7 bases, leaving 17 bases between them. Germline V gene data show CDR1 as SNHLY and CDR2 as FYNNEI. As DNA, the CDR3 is TGTGCCAGCAGTGTCAGCGGTGGACTTAGGGAGCAGTACTTC. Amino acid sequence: CASSVSGGLREQYF.

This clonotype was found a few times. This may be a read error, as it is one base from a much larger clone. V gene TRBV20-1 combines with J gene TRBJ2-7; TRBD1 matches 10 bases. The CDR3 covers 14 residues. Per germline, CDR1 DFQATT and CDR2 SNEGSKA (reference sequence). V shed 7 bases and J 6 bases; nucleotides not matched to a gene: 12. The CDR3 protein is CSVRQGQGNSEQYF. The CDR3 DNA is TGCAGTGTTAGGCAGGGACAGGGGAACTCCGAGCAGTACTTC.

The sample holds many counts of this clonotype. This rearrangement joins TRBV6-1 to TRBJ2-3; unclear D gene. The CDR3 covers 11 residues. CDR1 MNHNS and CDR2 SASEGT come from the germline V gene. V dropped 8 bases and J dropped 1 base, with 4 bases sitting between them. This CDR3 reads CASLGTDTQYF. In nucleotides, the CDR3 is TGTGCCAGCCTTGGCACAGATACGCAGTATTTT.

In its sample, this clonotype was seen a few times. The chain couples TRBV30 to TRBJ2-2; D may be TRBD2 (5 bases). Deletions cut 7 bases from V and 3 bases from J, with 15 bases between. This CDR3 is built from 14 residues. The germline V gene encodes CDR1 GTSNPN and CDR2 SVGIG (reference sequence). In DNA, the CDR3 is TGTGCCTCAGAGGGAGTTAGGGACACCGGGGAGCTGTTTTTT. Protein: CASEGVRDTGELFF.

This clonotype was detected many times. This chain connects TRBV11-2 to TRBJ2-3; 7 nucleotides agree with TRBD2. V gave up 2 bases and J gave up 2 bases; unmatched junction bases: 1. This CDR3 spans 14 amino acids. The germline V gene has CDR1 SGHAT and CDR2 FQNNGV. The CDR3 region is CASSLLAATDTQYF. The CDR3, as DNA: TGTGCCAGCAGCTTACTAGCGGCCACAGATACGCAGTATTTT.

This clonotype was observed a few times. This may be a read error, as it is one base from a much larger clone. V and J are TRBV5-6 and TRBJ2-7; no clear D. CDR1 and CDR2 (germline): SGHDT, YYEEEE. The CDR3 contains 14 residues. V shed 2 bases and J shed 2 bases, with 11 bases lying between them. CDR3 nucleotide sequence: TGTGCCAGCAGCTTAATCGTGGCTCCCTACGAGCAGTACTTC. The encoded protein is CASSLIVAPYEQYF.

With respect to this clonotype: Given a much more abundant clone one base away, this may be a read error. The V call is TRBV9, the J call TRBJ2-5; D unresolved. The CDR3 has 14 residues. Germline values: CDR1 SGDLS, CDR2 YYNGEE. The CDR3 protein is CASSASPVVETQSF. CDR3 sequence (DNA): TGTGCCAGCAGCGCATCCCCCGTTGTGGAGACCCAGTCCTTC.

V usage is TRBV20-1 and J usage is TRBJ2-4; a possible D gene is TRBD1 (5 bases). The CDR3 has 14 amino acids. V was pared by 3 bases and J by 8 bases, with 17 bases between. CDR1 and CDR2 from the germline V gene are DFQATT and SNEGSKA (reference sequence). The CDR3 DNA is TGCAGTGCTAGGGTTTCGGGCAGGGAATACATTCAGTACTTC. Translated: CSARVSGREYIQYF.

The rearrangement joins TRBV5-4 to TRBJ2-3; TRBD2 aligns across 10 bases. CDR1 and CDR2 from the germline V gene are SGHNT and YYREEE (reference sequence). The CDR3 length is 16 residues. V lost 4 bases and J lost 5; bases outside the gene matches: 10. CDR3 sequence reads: CASSASGSGTGDTQYF. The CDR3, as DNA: TGTGCCAGCAGCGCTAGCGGGAGTGGGACAGGAGATACGCAGTATTTT.

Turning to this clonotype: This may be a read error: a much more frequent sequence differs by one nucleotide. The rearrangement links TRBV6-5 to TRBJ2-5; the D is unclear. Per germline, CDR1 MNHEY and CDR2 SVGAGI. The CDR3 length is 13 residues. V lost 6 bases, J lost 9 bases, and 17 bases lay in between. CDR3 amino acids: CASSHPGRSAQYF. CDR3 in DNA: TGTGCCAGCAGCCACCCTGGGCGGAGTGCCCAGTACTTC.